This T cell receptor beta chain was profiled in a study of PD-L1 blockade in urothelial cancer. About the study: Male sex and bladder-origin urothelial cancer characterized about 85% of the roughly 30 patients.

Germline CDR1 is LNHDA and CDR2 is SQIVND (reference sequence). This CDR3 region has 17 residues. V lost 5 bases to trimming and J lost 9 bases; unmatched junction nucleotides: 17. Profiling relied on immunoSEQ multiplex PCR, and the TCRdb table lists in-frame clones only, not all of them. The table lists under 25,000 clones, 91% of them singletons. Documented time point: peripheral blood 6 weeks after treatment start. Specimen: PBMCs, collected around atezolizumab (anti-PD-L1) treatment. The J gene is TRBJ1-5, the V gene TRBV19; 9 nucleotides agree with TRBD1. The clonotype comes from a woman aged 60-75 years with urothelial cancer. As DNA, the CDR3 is TGTGCCAGTAGTCTCCGACAGGGGGTCAAGTCGGGGGTGCCCCAGCATTTT. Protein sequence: CASSLRQGVKSGVPQHF.